This TCR beta chain emerged from a study of control samples from healthy donors and cancer patients. The CDR3 spans 15 residues. The V and J ends lost 4 bases and 2 bases, in that order; junction bases with no gene match: 7. The germline V gene has CDR1 MDHEN and CDR2 SYDVKM. Produced via immunoSEQ multiplex PCR; TCRdb's table is partial and in-frame only. The specimen's table records about 190,000 clones. The specimen sequenced was blood. The receptor's source is a woman in her twenties or thirties in good health. The gene calls are TRBV28 and TRBJ2-7; 8 bases match TRBD2. CDR3 residues: CASSSEGTRPYEQYF. For the CDR3, the DNA is TGTGCCAGCAGTTCCGAGGGGACTAGACCCTACGAGCAGTACTTC.